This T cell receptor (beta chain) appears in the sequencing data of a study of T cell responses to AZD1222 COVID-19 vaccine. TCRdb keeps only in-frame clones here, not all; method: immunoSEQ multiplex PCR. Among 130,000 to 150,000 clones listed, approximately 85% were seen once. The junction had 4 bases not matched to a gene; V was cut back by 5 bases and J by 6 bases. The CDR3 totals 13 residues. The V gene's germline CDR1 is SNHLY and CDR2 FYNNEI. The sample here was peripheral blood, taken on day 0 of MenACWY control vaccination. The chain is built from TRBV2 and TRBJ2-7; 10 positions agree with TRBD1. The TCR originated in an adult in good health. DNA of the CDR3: TGTGCCAGCAGTACCGGGACAGGGGTCGAGCAGTACTTC. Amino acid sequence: CASSTGTGVEQYF.